The 27 T cell receptor beta chains below all came from one sample that was sequenced in a study of T cells after yellow fever vaccination. TCRdb called the 5' RACE reads again in MiXCR, with one record for every CDR3 protein. The data show hundreds of thousands of distinct CDR3 sequences, 7.5% to 9% seen once. The sample was CD4+ T cells sorted from PBMCs, taken 5 days after the yellow fever booster vaccination. The receptors were sampled from a man younger than 35 who received the YFV17D yellow fever vaccine.

This clonotype was seen a few times. The gene calls are TRBV4-3 and TRBJ2-2; D may correspond to TRBD1 or TRBD2 (5 bases each). This CDR3 comprises 14 residues. V gave up 3 bases and J gave up 8 bases, with 13 bases separating them. Germline V gene data show CDR1 as LGHNA and CDR2 as YSLEER. CDR3 amino acids: CASSHVGRLGELFF. CDR3 bases: TGCGCCAGCAGCCACGTGGGACGCTTAGGGGAGCTGTTTTTT.

This clonotype came up a few times. The J gene is TRBJ1-6, the V gene TRBV2, with 10 bases fitting TRBD1. The V gene's germline CDR1 is SNHLY and CDR2 FYNNEI. Trimming cost V 3 bases and J 6 bases; bases outside gene matches: 8. The CDR3 is 17 amino acids. In DNA form, the CDR3 reads TGTGCCAGCAGTGAGGACAGGGGGGGTTATTTTAATTCACCCCTCCACTTT. Encoded protein: CASSEDRGGYFNSPLHF.

This clonotype was seen a few times. The rearrangement joins TRBV3-1 to TRBJ2-3; the match to TRBD2 covers 10 bases. V shed 0 bases and J 4 bases; nucleotides not matched to a gene: 10. The CDR3 has 18 amino acids. Germline values: CDR1 LGHDT, CDR2 YNNKEL (reference sequence). CDR3 DNA: TGTGCCAGCAGCCAAGACATCTCGCGAGCGGGGGGGCCAGATACGCAGTATTTT. Translating gives CASSQDISRAGGPDTQYF.

This clonotype was counted a few times. CDR3: CASSSPGGGWSPLHF. The CDR3 region has the DNA TGTGCCAGCAGCTCCCCCGGAGGGGGCTGGTCACCCCTCCACTTT. The V call is TRBV7-9, the J call TRBJ1-6; 7 bases line up with TRBD1. Germline V gene sequence: CDR1 SEHNR, CDR2 FQNEAQ (reference sequence). Losses at the gene ends were 4 bases for V and 10 bases for J; bases not matched to a gene: 10. The CDR3 runs 15 residues.

The table lists this clonotype with many counts. The CDR3 sequence is CASSPGTEVYDGYTF. The CDR3 nucleotides are TGTGCCAGCTCACCAGGGACTGAAGTCTATGATGGCTACACCTTC. The chain uses TRBV18 and TRBJ1-2; a possible D gene is TRBD1 (5 bases). Per the germline V gene, CDR1 is KGHSH and CDR2 is LQKENI. The CDR3 runs 15 residues. Between the trimmed V and J ends, which lost 2 bases and 6 bases, there was a span of 16 bases.

The sample holds a few counts of this clonotype. The rearrangement uses TRBV27 and TRBJ1-2; 9 nucleotides line up with TRBD1. Trimming cost V 5 bases and J 5 bases; bases outside gene matches: 9. The germline gives CDR1 MNHEY, CDR2 SMNVEV (reference sequence). CDR3 length: 15 residues. The CDR3 spells CASSIRPTGGYGYTF. The CDR3 nucleotides read TGTGCCAGCAGTATCCGTCCGACAGGGGGATATGGCTACACCTTC.

This clonotype was recorded at least ten times. The chain employs TRBV5-1 and TRBJ1-5; the D gene is possibly TRBD1 (5 bases). The CDR3 sequence is 13 residues long. Germline CDR1 SGHRS, CDR2 YFSETQ. V shed 4 bases and J shed 7 bases, with 12 bases lying between them. Written as DNA, the CDR3 is TGCGCCAGCAGCCCAACGACAGACCAGCCCCAGCATTTT. Protein product: CASSPTTDQPQHF.

This chain uses TRBV18 with TRBJ1-2; 8 bases match TRBD1. Germline CDR1 reads KGHSH; CDR2 reads LQKENI. J was trimmed by 6 bases and V by 3 bases; bases with no gene match: 6. The CDR3 runs to 14 residues. The CDR3, as DNA: TGTGCCAGCTCACCGGGACAGGTTCGAGATGGCTACACCTTC. Translation: CASSPGQVRDGYTF.

The rearrangement links TRBV5-6 to TRBJ2-1; D ambiguous. The length of the CDR3 is 12 residues. In germline, CDR1 is SGHDT, CDR2 YYEEEE. V shed 2 bases and J shed 10 bases, with 10 bases lying between them. For the CDR3, the DNA is TGTGCCAGCAGCTTAACGAACTACGAGCAGTTCTTC. Protein: CASSLTNYEQFF. The full variable domain, with the rest looked up from reference TRBV5-6 and TRBJ2-1, is DAGVTQSPTHLIKTRGQQVTLRCSPKSGHDTVSWYQQALGQGPQFIFQYYEEEERQRGNFPDRFSGHQFPNYSSELNVNALLLGDSALYLCASSLTNYEQFFGPGTRLTVL.

The chain joins TRBV19 to TRBJ1-2; D may be TRBD1 (5 bases). This CDR3 has 14 residues. CDR1 LNHDA and CDR2 SQIVND come from the germline V gene (reference sequence). V was shortened by 6 bases and J by 0 bases, with 11 bases between the two germline ends. The CDR3 nucleotides read TGTGCCAGTAGCACAGGCAGTACTAACTATGGCTACACCTTC. It yields the protein CASSTGSTNYGYTF.

This clonotype occurred a few times. The gene calls are TRBV10-1 and TRBJ2-3; maybe TRBD2 (5 bases). V was shortened by 4 bases and J by 2 bases, with 13 bases between the two germline ends. Germline V gives CDR1 WNHNN, CDR2 SYGVQD (reference sequence). This CDR3 is 15 amino acids long. CDR3 coding DNA: TGCGCCAGCAGTGCAAGGCTAGCAGCCACAGATACGCAGTATTTT. It encodes CASSARLAATDTQYF.

This clonotype has a count of ten or more. The rearrangement links TRBV5-1 to TRBJ2-5, with D perhaps TRBD1 (6 bases). Trimming cost V 4 bases and J 5 bases, with 18 bases left between them. Germline V gives CDR1 SGHRS, CDR2 YFSETQ. The CDR3 is 15 residues long. The CDR3, as DNA: TGCGCCAGCAGCCGGGACAACCGGGCTGAGGAGACCCAGTACTTC. Amino acids: CASSRDNRAEETQYF.

V gene TRBV7-9 combines with J gene TRBJ1-1; D possibly corresponds to TRBD1 (5 bases). Per the germline V gene, CDR1 is SEHNR and CDR2 is FQNEAQ (reference sequence). CDR3 length: 16 amino acids. V was trimmed by 5 bases and J by 1 base, leaving 17 bases between them. The chain's CDR3 is CASSRGHLTRNTEAFF. The CDR3 coding sequence is TGTGCCAGCAGCCGAGGACATCTCACCAGGAACACTGAAGCTTTCTTT. Variable domain in full (rest from reference TRBV7-9 and TRBJ1-1): DTGVSQNPRHKITKRGQNVTFRCDPISEHNRLYWYRQTLGQGPEFLTYFQNEAQLEKSRLLSDRFSAERPKGSFSTLEIQRTEQGDSAMYLCASSRGHLTRNTEAFFGQGTRLTVV.

This clonotype was observed at least ten times. V is TRBV12-3 or TRBV12-4 and J is TRBJ2-4, with 8 bases lining up with TRBD1. With V trimmed by 3 bases and J by 0 bases, 4 bases remained unmatched. This CDR3 is built from 16 residues. The CDR3 nucleotides read TGTGCCAGCAGTTTTCGACAGGGGAGAGCCAAAAACATTCAGTACTTC. It codes for CASSFRQGRAKNIQYF.

The rearrangement uses TRBV5-1 and TRBJ1-2, with a weak D call TRBD1 (6 bases). V lost 4 bases to trimming and J lost 5 bases, with 21 bases between them. This CDR3 is 16 amino acids long. Germline V gives CDR1 SGHRS, CDR2 YFSETQ. This CDR3 reads CASSIERTAGGYGYTF. The CDR3 coding sequence is TGCGCCAGCAGCATTGAGCGGACAGCCGGTGGGTATGGCTACACCTTC.

J is TRBJ2-3 and V is TRBV12-3 or TRBV12-4, with D maybe TRBD2 (5 bases). The CDR3 covers 13 residues. V was trimmed by 10 bases and J by 2 bases, leaving 13 bases between them. The CDR3 sequence: CAIRSGDTDTQYF. The CDR3 coding sequence is TGTGCCATCCGAAGCGGTGACACAGATACGCAGTATTTT.

This clonotype was detected many times. The gene calls are TRBV12-3 or TRBV12-4 and TRBJ2-3; 7 bases are shared with TRBD1. The CDR3 consists of 15 residues. V shed 2 bases, J shed 0 bases, and the junction held 2 bases outside the gene matches. CDR3 amino acids: CASSLRGLSTDTQYF. The CDR3 bases are TGTGCCAGCAGTTTAAGGGGGCTGAGCACAGATACGCAGTATTTT.

V is TRBV7-2 and J is TRBJ1-6, with D perhaps TRBD1 (5 bases). Looked up from germline, CDR1 is SGHTA and CDR2 is FQGNSA. CDR3 length: 14 amino acids. Deletions cut 4 bases from V and 9 bases from J, with 13 bases between. In DNA, the CDR3 is TGTGCCAGCAGCTCCGGGGGGGTTAGTTCACCCCTCCACTTT. This translates into CASSSGGVSSPLHF.

This clonotype was seen many times. This chain joins TRBV15 and TRBJ2-6; 12 bases are shared with TRBD1. J gave up 4 bases and V 3 bases, and 22 bases lay outside the gene matches. This CDR3 contains 23 residues. Germline V CDR1 and CDR2: LNHNV, YYDKDF (reference sequence). DNA of the CDR3: TGTGCCACCAGCAGGCTGAACTGGGACAGGGGGCGTTTTTATTCGACCGGGGCCAACGTCCTGACTTTC. Encoded protein: CATSRLNWDRGRFYSTGANVLTF.

This clonotype was counted only a few times. J is TRBJ1-6 and V is TRBV20-1; D is possibly TRBD1 (5 bases). Trimming shortened V by 6 bases and J by 7 bases, and 10 bases separated the two germline ends. Germline V gene lookup returns CDR1 DFQATT and CDR2 SNEGSKA (reference sequence). The CDR3 is 12 residues long. The CDR3 reads CSARWGNSPLHF. In DNA, the CDR3 is TGCAGTGCACGGTGGGGGAATTCACCCCTCCACTTT.

This clonotype showed up many times. The chain recombines TRBV24-1 with TRBJ2-3; D tentatively reads TRBD1 or TRBD2 (5 bases each). Looked up from germline, CDR1 is KGHDR and CDR2 is SFDVKD. Trimming took off 7 bases at V and 2 bases at J, with 15 bases between the two ends. The CDR3 length is 15 residues. The DNA for the CDR3 is TGTGCCACCAGCTCCTCGAGGGACCCCACAGATACGCAGTATTTT. Translation: CATSSSRDPTDTQYF.

This clonotype was seen a few times. This chain links TRBV5-6 with TRBJ1-1; unclear D gene. The germline V and J ends were trimmed by 0 bases and 7 bases, with 19 bases remaining between them. Looked up from germline, CDR1 is SGHDT and CDR2 is YYEEEE. The CDR3 totals 16 residues. The CDR3 loop reads CASSLGPAIRSGEAFF. The CDR3 DNA reads TGTGCCAGCAGCTTGGGTCCAGCCATACGGAGTGGTGAAGCTTTCTTT.

The chain combines TRBV4-1 with TRBJ2-5; TRBD1 agrees at 9 bases. Germline V lookup: CDR1 MGHRA, CDR2 YSYEKL. This CDR3 has 16 amino acids. Trimming removed 1 base from V and 3 bases from J; junction bases left unmatched: 6. CDR3 sequence reads: CASSQGFRDREETQYF. The CDR3 DNA sequence: TGCGCCAGCAGCCAAGGTTTTCGGGACAGGGAAGAGACCCAGTACTTC.

This clonotype was seen only a few times. V gene TRBV23-1 combines with J gene TRBJ2-3; unclear D gene. TRBV23-1 is annotated as an ORF whose role is uncertain. The V end was cut by 3 bases, the J end by 0 bases, with 13 bases between. The CDR3 extends over 16 amino acids. The CDR3 DNA reads TGCGCCAGCAGTCATCGGACCTCAGCTAGCACAGATACGCAGTATTTT. This translates into CASSHRTSASTDTQYF.

This clonotype was observed a few times. This chain uses TRBV4-2 with TRBJ1-4; D is possibly TRBD1 (5 bases). There are 13 residues in the CDR3. Trimming took off 5 bases at V and 12 bases at J, with 16 bases between the two ends. Germline values: CDR1 LGHNA, CDR2 YNFKEQ. The CDR3 bases are TGTGCCAGCAGCAAGGGGACTCTAGGTGAACTGTTTTTT. It translates to CASSKGTLGELFF.

This clonotype has only a few counts. V is TRBV3-1 and J is TRBJ1-2, with D unresolved. There are 14 residues in the CDR3. Trimming left V 1 base short and J 5 bases short, with 11 bases between. Germline V lookup: CDR1 LGHDT, CDR2 YNNKEL (reference sequence). The CDR3 is CASSQVKGLYGYTF. Written as DNA, the CDR3 is TGTGCCAGCAGCCAAGTTAAAGGGCTGTATGGCTACACCTTC.

In its sample, this clonotype ranks as medium-sized (0.01 to 0.1%). V gene TRBV3-1 combines with J gene TRBJ2-2; D uncertain. This CDR3 is 13 amino acids long. Germline V lookup: CDR1 LGHDT, CDR2 YNNKEL (reference sequence). V dropped 4 bases and J dropped 4 bases, with 7 bases sitting between them. The CDR3 protein is CASSRRATGELFF. The DNA for the CDR3 is TGTGCCAGCAGCCGCCGGGCCACCGGGGAGCTGTTTTTT.